The present entry profiles one TCR beta chain with its context. Study processing details: It was from reference gene primer amplification that nucleated cell counts were estimated. Sequenced by immunoSEQ multiplex PCR; TCRdb stores in-frame clones only, minus some. The V and J calls and clone size are taken from that table; D and trimming were inferred from the DNA. The sample comprises more than 250,000 clones, about 86% of which are singletons, and 1.2% rests with the top ten. The data derive from a study of blood T cell repertoires in COVID-19. Study at large: T cells, B-cell-depleted T cells, or PBMCs provided the cDNA or gDNA that served as material.

The receptor's source is a woman between 45 and 65 years old with acute or convalescent COVID-19. Sequenced: peripheral blood.

The DNA of the CDR3 is TGTGCCAGCAGCCGCCTTACTAGGAACACTGAAGCTTTCTTT. This codes for CASSRLTRNTEAFF. The chain couples TRBV14 to TRBJ1-1; no firm D call. This CDR3 is 14 amino acids long. Per the germline V gene, CDR1 is SGHDN and CDR2 is FVKESK. V lost 4 bases, J lost 1 base, and 10 bases lay in between.